One and the same sample provided the 25 T cell receptor beta chains below, sequenced in a study of tumor-infiltrating lymphocytes in primary liver carcinoma. From around 500 ng of total RNA, TCR beta-specific cDNA was reverse-transcribed using a constant-region primer. A slightly modified ARM-PCR protocol with three nested multiplex PCR rounds produced these TCR beta libraries. Forward primers for TRBV1-TRBV30 and a C-beta reverse primer served the first two PCR rounds, at about 10 cycles each. From the multiplex PCR reads, TCRdb called clonotypes with MiXCR, one entry per CDR3 protein. The sample lists tens of thousands of distinct CDR3 sequences, 60% to 80% occurring once. It was from about 19-30 mg of unsorted bulk tissue that RNA and DNA were co-extracted. Sequencing used liver tumor tissue from sampling region 5. Subset denoted: tumor region T5, tumor centre. The receptors here all came from a man between 40 and 49 years old with primary liver carcinoma and hepatitis B virus infection.

The genes are TRBV28 and TRBJ1-5; D is perhaps TRBD1 (5 bases). This CDR3 comprises 14 residues. V shed 7 bases and J shed 6 bases, with 16 bases lying between them. Germline V lookup: CDR1 MDHEN, CDR2 SYDVKM. The CDR3 is CASNFQGATQPQHF. DNA for the CDR3: TGTGCCAGCAATTTTCAGGGAGCTACTCAGCCCCAGCATTTT.

The V gene is TRBV6-1, the J gene TRBJ2-7; TRBD1 might be the D (6 bases). This CDR3 spans 14 amino acids. V was shortened by 8 bases and J by 4 bases, with 18 bases between the two germline ends. In germline, CDR1 is MNHNS, CDR2 SASEGT. CDR3 region: CASYSGTKLYEQYF. The CDR3 region has the DNA TGTGCCAGCTACTCCGGGACAAAACTATACGAGCAGTACTTC.

This clonotype was seen once. In this CDR3 the conserved last residue, phenylalanine or tryptophan, is missing, so a read error is likely. V and J are TRBV11-1 and TRBJ2-4, with 11 bases lining up with TRBD2. This CDR3 comprises 17 residues. Germline CDR1 SGHAT, CDR2 FQDESV (reference sequence). J lost 6 bases, V lost 3 bases, and 10 bases had no gene match. CDR3 protein: CASSFPVTSGTRNIQYL. The CDR3 DNA reads as TGTGCCAGCAGCTTCCCCGTGACTAGCGGGACCAGAAACATTCAGTACTTA.

Comments on this clonotype: At one end the junction does not follow the germline gene, possibly because of a read error. The chain uses TRBV4-3 and TRBJ2-7, with D possibly being TRBD2 (7 bases). Per the germline V gene, CDR1 is LGHNA and CDR2 is YSLEER. The CDR3 has 15 amino acids. The CDR3 spells CASNQDRGEGDEQYF. For the CDR3, the DNA is TGCGCCAGCAACCAAGATAGGGGGGAGGGAGACGAGCAGTACTTT.

Turning to this clonotype: A read error may produce the germline difference seen at one junction end. The chain employs TRBV14 and TRBJ2-1, with TRBD2 identical over 8 bases. CDR3 length: 16 amino acids. Looked up from germline, CDR1 is SGHDN and CDR2 is FVKESK. The DNA for the CDR3 is TGTCCTAGCAGTGCCTTAGCGGGATGGGTAAACAATGAACAGTTCTTC. This encodes CPSSALAGWVNNEQFF.

The chain uses TRBV6-5 and TRBJ2-7; a weak D match, TRBD2 (6 bases). V lost 2 bases and J lost 7, with 15 bases in between. Germline V gene lookup returns CDR1 MNHEY and CDR2 SVGAGI. This CDR3 region has 14 residues. The CDR3 spells CASSYRRAPTEQYF. The CDR3 DNA is TGTGCCAGCAGTTACAGGAGGGCGCCGACTGAGCAGTACTTC.

This clonotype was observed a single time. An end of the junction does not agree with germline; a read error may underlie this. V and J are TRBV14 and TRBJ2-5; weak D call: TRBD2 (6 bases). Germline V gene lookup returns CDR1 SGHDN and CDR2 FVKESK. The CDR3 totals 16 residues. The CDR3 sequence is CASNREKLPRRETQYF. For the CDR3, the DNA is TGTGCCAGCAACCGAGAGAAACTACCGAGACGGGAGACCCAATACTTC. Full variable domain (missing parts from reference TRBV14 and TRBJ2-5): EAGVTQFPSHSVIEKGQTVTLRCDPISGHDNLYWYRRVMGKEIKFLLHFVKESKQDESGMPNNRFLAERTGGTYSTLKVQPAELEDSGVYFCASNREKLPRRETQYFGPGTRLLVL.

In this sample, this clonotype turned up once. At one of its ends the junction is not consistent with the germline gene, which may arise from a read error. The chain uses TRBV13 and TRBJ1-5; no definite D call. CDR3 size: 14 residues. Looked up from germline, CDR1 is PRHDT and CDR2 is FYEKMQ (reference sequence). In nucleotides, the CDR3 is TGTGCCAGCAGCTTAGATGGAAGCAATCAGCCCCAACATTTT. Residues: CASSLDGSNQPQHF.

As concerns this clonotype: Since no conserved phenylalanine or tryptophan closes the CDR3, a read error is the likely cause. Because the CDR3's place on the DNA is in doubt, the DNA is left out and the CDR3 is given as listed by TCRdb. The chain recombines TRBV29-1 with TRBJ2-7; the table assigns TRBD1, which was not confirmed against the DNA. The CDR3 adds up to 13 amino acids, both ends counted. Germline assignment: CDR1 SQVTM and CDR2 ANQGSEA. The CDR3 here is CGVAPTGLHEQCL.

A single count supports this clonotype. It is likely a read error, because the conserved phenylalanine at the end of the CDR3 is missing. The chain is built from TRBV12-3 or TRBV12-4 and TRBJ2-4, with no clear D. The CDR3 sequence is 14 residues long. The CDR3 region is CASIEDLARNIQYL. The CDR3 DNA follows: TGTGCCAGCATTGAAGATTTAGCCAGAAACATTCAGTACTTA.

This clonotype was counted between two and nine times. The junction departs from germline at one end; a sequencing error may be responsible. V usage is TRBV10-2 and J usage is TRBJ2-1, with D unresolved. CDR1 and CDR2 (germline): WSHSY, SAAADI. This CDR3 region has 12 residues. CDR3 in DNA: TGCGCCAGCGGTTTTGCTCAGAATGAGCAGTCCTTC. This sequence encodes CASGFAQNEQSF.

Concerning this clonotype itself: The conserved phenylalanine or tryptophan normally closing the CDR3 is absent here, so this likely arose from a read error. The DNA is omitted, as the CDR3 cannot be located on it reliably, and the CDR3 follows TCRdb's listing. The V and J genes are TRBV28 and TRBJ2-4; the D call in the table, TRBD1, was not verified against the DNA. Ends included, the CDR3 has 15 residues. CDR1 and CDR2 (germline): MDHEN, SYDVKM. CDR3 in amino acids: CASSPPGLTRNIHYL.

As concerns this clonotype: A read error may produce the germline difference seen at one junction end. The chain employs TRBV30 and TRBJ2-2; D gene ambiguous. Germline-derived CDR1 and CDR2 are GTSNPN and SVGIG (reference sequence). The CDR3 loop spans 14 amino acids. The CDR3 loop reads CTWKTVGNTGELFF. DNA of the CDR3: TGTACCTGGAAAACTGTGGGGAACACCGGGGAGCTGTTTTTT.

With respect to this clonotype: A junction boundary mismatches the germline segment, possibly from a read error. This CDR3 reads CPSSNIWAGVKETQYF. CDR3 nucleotide sequence: TGTCCCAGCAGCAATATCTGGGCAGGGGTGAAGGAAACCCAGTACTTC. The chain has TRBV7-9 and TRBJ2-5, with a possible D match to TRBD1 (6 bases). Germline-derived CDR1 and CDR2 are SEHNR and FQNEAQ (reference sequence). The CDR3 consists of 16 residues.

The rearrangement joins TRBV11-2 to TRBJ2-7; D is unresolved. This CDR3 is 13 amino acids long. The germline CDR1 and CDR2 sequences are SGHAT and FQNNGV. Deletions cut 1 base from V and 8 bases from J, with 12 bases between. The CDR3 here is CASSLAQVVQQYF. In nucleotides, the CDR3 is TGTGCCAGCAGCTTAGCTCAGGTCGTCCAGCAGTACTTC.

About this clonotype: At one boundary the junction diverges from the germline segment, which might be a read error. In nucleotides, the CDR3 is TGCGCCAGCAGTGAAATAGAAAACACTGAAGTTTTCTTC. Translation: CASSEIENTEVFF. The chain has TRBV10-2 and TRBJ1-1; D not resolved. The CDR3 covers 13 residues. Germline V gene lookup returns CDR1 WSHSY and CDR2 SAAADI.

The chain joins TRBV13 to TRBJ1-1; D gene unclear. In germline, CDR1 is PRHDT, CDR2 FYEKMQ (reference sequence). The CDR3 is made up of 13 amino acids. CDR3 loop: CVSSFESGTEAFF. CDR3 DNA sequence: TGTGTCAGTAGCTTTGAATCCGGAACCGAAGCTTTCTTT.

As concerns this clonotype: An end of the junction does not agree with germline; a read error may underlie this. The chain recombines TRBV11-1 with TRBJ2-3; perhaps TRBD2 as D (6 bases). The CDR3 contains 19 residues. Germline assignment: CDR1 SGHAT and CDR2 FQDESV (reference sequence). The CDR3 DNA is TGTGCCAGCAGCTCTGGGGGAGGCTCTGTTGGAGCCCTCACAGATAAGCAGTATTTT. Translating gives CASSSGGGSVGALTDKQYF.

This clonotype has only one observation. Because the CDR3 is missing its conserved closing phenylalanine or tryptophan, this is likely a read error. The V and J genes are TRBV12-3 or TRBV12-4 and TRBJ1-5; D is possibly TRBD1 (5 bases). This CDR3 is built from 15 residues. The CDR3 here is CASSLAQGPNQPQHY. The CDR3, as DNA: TGTGCCAGCAGTTTAGCCCAGGGTCCTAACCAGCCTCAGCATTAT.

With respect to this clonotype: This is likely a read error, given that the CDR3 carries no conserved phenylalanine or tryptophan at its end. The chain recombines TRBV6-6 with TRBJ1-5; 8 bases match TRBD1. Germline V gene lookup returns CDR1 MNHNY and CDR2 SVGAGI (reference sequence). This CDR3 has 14 amino acids. The V gene end was trimmed by 2 bases and the J gene end by 6 bases; junction bases not matched to a gene: 3. The CDR3, as DNA: TGTGCCAGCAGTTACGGACAGGGTATTCAGCCCCAGCATTTA. Its translation is CASSYGQGIQPQHL.

Regarding this clonotype: A read error may produce the germline difference seen at one junction end. This chain links TRBV5-6 with TRBJ2-1; the D call may be TRBD1 or TRBD2 (6 bases each). The CDR3 runs 15 residues. The germline gives CDR1 SGHDT, CDR2 YYEEEE. The CDR3 here is CARSYRGRAYDEQFF. CDR3 nucleotides: TGTGCCAGAAGCTACCGGGGGCGGGCCTACGATGAGCAGTTCTTC.

Of note for this clonotype: One end of the junction varies from germline; a read error may be responsible. The chain is built from TRBV4-1 and TRBJ2-3; the D gene is possibly TRBD1 (5 bases). Germline V gene data show CDR1 as MGHRA and CDR2 as YSYEKL. The length of the CDR3 is 15 residues. Written as DNA, the CDR3 is TGCGCCAGCAGCCAATATAGGGGAAAATCAGATAGGCAGTATTTT. It is translated as CASSQYRGKSDRQYF.

This clonotype was recorded a few times. The rearrangement links TRBV6-2 or TRBV6-3 to TRBJ1-5; no clear D gene. The V gene's germline CDR1 is MNHEY and CDR2 SVGEGT. The CDR3 spans 18 residues. Trimming took off 8 bases at V and 0 bases at J, with 23 bases between the two ends. The DNA of the CDR3 is TGTGCCAGCGGCCCGACCTTATCGGGCAGAGGTAGCAATCAGCCCCAGCATTTT. Translation: CASGPTLSGRGSNQPQHF.

On this clonotype: One end of the junction does not line up with germline, which may come from a read error. The chain is built from TRBV4-1 and TRBJ2-5; 10 nucleotides align to TRBD1. Germline-derived CDR1 and CDR2 are MGHRA and YSYEKL. The CDR3 consists of 17 residues. The CDR3 DNA follows: TGCGCCAGTAGCCAACGGAGCGGACAGGGGGACCAAGAGACCCAGTACTTC. The encoded protein is CASSQRSGQGDQETQYF.

Worth noting for this clonotype: Given the absence of the conserved phenylalanine or tryptophan at the CDR3 end, a read error is likely. The limits of the CDR3 on the DNA are not certain, so only TCRdb's listed CDR3 is given. CDR3 sequence: CASRQGLAGGWCYERYL. The chain is built from TRBV11-2 and TRBJ2-7; the D call of TRBD2 is as the table states it, not checked on the DNA. The CDR3 length equals 17 residues, ends included. CDR1 is SGHAT, CDR2 FQNNGV, per germline.